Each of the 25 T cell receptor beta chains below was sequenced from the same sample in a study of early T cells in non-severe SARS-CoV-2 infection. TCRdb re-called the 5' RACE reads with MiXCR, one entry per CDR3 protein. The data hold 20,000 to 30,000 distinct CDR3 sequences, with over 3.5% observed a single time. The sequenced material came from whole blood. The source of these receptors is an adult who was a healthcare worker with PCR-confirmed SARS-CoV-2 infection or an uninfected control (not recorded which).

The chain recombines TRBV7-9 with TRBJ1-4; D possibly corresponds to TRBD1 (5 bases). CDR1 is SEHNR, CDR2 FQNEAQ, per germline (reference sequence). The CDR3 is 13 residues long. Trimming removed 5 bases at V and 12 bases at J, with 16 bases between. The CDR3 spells CASSQVLGEELFF. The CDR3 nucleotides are TGTGCCAGCAGCCAAGTCCTGGGGGAGGAACTGTTTTTT.

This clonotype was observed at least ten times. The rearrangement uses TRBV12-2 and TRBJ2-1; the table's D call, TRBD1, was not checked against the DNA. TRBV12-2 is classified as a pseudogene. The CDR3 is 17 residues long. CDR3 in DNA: TGTGCAAGTCGCCAGTTACCCCGGGACAGCTCCTACAATGAGCAGTTCTTC. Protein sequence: CASRQLPRDSSYNEQFF.

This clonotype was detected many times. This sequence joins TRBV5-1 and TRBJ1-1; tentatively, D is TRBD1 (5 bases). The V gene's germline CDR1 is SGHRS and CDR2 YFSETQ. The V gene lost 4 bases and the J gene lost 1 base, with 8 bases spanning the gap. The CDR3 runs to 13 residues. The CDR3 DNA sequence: TGCGCCAGCAGCCCTGGACAGAACACTGAAGCTTTCTTT. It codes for CASSPGQNTEAFF.

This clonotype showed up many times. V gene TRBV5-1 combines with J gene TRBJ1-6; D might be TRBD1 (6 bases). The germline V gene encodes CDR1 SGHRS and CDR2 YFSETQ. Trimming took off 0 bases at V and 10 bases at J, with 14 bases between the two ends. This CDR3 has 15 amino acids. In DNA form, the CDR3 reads TGCGCCAGCAGCTTGGTTGGGGGCATAGACTCACCCCTCCACTTT. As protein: CASSLVGGIDSPLHF.

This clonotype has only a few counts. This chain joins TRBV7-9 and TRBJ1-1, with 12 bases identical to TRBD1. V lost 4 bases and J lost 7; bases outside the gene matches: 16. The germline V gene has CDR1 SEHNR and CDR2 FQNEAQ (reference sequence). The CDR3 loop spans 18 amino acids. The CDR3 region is CASSWPGQGAIGALEAFF. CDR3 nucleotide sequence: TGTGCCAGCAGCTGGCCGGGACAGGGGGCGATAGGGGCCCTTGAAGCTTTCTTT.

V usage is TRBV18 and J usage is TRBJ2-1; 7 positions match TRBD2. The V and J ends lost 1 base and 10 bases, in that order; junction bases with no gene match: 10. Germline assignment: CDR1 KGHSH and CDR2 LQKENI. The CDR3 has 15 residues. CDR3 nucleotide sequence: TGTGCCAGCTCACCACGGGGAGGGGCGATGAGGGAGCAGTTCTTC. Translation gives CASSPRGGAMREQFF.

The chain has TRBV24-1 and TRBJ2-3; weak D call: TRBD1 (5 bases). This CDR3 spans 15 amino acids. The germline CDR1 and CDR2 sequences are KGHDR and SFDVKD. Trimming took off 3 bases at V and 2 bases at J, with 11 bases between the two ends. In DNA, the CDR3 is TGTGCCACCAGTGATAGGACAACTCCCACAGATACGCAGTATTTT. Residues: CATSDRTTPTDTQYF.

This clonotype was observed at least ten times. DNA for the CDR3: TGTGCCAGTAGTGGGATCGACCTGAGTCTTGTGCAGTTCTTC. Translation: CASSGIDLSLVQFF. The chain employs TRBV19 and TRBJ2-1, with D hard to call. The germline V and J ends were trimmed by 5 bases and 12 bases, with 20 bases remaining between them. CDR1 is LNHDA, CDR2 SQIVND, per germline (reference sequence). The CDR3 runs 14 residues.

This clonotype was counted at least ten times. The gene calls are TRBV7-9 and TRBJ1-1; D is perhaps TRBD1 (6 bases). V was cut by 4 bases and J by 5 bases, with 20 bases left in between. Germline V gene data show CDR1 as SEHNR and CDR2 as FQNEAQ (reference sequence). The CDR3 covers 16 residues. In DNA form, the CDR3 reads TGTGCCAGCAGCTCCACGGAGGCAGGGGCGAATACTGAAGCTTTCTTT. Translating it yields CASSSTEAGANTEAFF. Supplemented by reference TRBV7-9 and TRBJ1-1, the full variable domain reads DTGVSQNPRHKITKRGQNVTFRCDPISEHNRLYWYRQTLGQGPEFLTYFQNEAQLEKSRLLSDRFSAERPKGSFSTLEIQRTEQGDSAMYLCASSSTEAGANTEAFFGQGTRLTVV.

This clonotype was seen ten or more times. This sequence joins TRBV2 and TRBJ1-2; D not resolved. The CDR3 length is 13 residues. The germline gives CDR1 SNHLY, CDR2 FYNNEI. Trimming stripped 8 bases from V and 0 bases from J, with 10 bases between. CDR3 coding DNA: TGTGCCAGCGTCCACGGAACTAACTATGGCTACACCTTC. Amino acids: CASVHGTNYGYTF.

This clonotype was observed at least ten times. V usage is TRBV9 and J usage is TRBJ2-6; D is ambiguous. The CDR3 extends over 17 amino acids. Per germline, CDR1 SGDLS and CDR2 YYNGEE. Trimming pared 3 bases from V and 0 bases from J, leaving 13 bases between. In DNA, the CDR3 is TGTGCCAGCAGCGCCTCACAGAAGACCTCTGGGGCCAACGTCCTGACTTTC. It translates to CASSASQKTSGANVLTF.

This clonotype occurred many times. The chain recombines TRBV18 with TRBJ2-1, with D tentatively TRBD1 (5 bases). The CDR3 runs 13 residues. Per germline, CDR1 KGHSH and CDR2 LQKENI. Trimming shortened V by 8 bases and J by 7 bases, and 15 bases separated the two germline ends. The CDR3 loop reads CASRSLRVNEQFF. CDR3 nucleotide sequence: TGTGCCAGCCGTTCTCTCAGGGTGAATGAGCAGTTCTTC.

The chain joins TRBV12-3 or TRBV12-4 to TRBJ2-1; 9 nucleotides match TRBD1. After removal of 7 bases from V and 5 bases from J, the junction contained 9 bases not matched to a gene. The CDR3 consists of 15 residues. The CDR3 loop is CASKRDRVADNEQFF. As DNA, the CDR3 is TGTGCCAGCAAGCGGGACAGGGTGGCCGACAATGAGCAGTTCTTC.

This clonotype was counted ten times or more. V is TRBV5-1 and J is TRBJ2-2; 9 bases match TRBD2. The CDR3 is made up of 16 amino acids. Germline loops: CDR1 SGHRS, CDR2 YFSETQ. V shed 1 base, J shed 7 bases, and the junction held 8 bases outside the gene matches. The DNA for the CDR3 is TGCGCCAGCAGCTTGAATAGCGGGAGAGTTGGCGGGGAGCTGTTTTTT. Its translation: CASSLNSGRVGGELFF.

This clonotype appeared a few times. The CDR3 region is CASSRKSSGANVLTF. The DNA for the CDR3 is TGTGCCAGCAGCCGAAAAAGCTCTGGGGCCAACGTCCTGACTTTC. The genes are TRBV11-3 and TRBJ2-6, with unresolved D. Germline V gene lookup returns CDR1 SGHNT and CDR2 YENEEA. Between the trimmed V and J ends, which lost 5 bases and 0 bases, there was a span of 8 bases. This CDR3 is 15 amino acids long.

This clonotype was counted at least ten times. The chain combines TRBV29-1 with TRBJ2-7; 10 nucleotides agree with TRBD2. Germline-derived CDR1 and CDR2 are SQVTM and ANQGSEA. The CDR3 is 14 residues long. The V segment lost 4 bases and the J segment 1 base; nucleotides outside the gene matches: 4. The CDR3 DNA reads TGCAGCGTTGGAAGGACTAGCGGATCCTACGAGCAGTACTTC. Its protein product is CSVGRTSGSYEQYF.

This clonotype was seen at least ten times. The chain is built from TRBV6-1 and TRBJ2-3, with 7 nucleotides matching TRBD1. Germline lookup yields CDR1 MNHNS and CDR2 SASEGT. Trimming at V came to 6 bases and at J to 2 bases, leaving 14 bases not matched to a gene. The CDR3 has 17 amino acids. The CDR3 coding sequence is TGTGCCAGCAGCTCCGGGCTGGGGGACAGAGTCACAGATACGCAGTATTTT. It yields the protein CASSSGLGDRVTDTQYF.

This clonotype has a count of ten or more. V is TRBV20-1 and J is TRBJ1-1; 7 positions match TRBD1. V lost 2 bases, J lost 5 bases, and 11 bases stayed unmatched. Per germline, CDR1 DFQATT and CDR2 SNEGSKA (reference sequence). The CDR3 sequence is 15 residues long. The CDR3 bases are TGCAGTGCTAGATCCCTTGGACAGGTAGGAACTGAAGCTTTCTTT. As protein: CSARSLGQVGTEAFF.

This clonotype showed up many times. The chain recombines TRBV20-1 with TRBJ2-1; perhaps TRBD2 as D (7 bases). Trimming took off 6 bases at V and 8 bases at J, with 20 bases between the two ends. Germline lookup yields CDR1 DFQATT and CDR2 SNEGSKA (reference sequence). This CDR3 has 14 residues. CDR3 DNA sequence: TGCAGTGCCCATACTACGGGGGGCTGGGATGAGCAGTTCTTC. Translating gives CSAHTTGGWDEQFF.

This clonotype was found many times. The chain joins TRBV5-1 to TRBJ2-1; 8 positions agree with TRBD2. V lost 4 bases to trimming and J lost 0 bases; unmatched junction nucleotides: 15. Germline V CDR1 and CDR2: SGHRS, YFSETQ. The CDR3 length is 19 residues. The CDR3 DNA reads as TGCGCCAGCAGCAGAGAGGCTAGCGGGCATTTTAGCTCCTACAATGAGCAGTTCTTC. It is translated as CASSREASGHFSSYNEQFF.

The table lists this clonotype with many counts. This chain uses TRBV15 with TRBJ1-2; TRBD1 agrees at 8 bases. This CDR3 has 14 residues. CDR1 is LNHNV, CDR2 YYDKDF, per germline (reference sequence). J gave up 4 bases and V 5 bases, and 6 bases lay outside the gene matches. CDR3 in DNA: TGTGCCACCAGCCTCCGGACAGGGATCTATGGCTACACCTTC. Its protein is CATSLRTGIYGYTF.

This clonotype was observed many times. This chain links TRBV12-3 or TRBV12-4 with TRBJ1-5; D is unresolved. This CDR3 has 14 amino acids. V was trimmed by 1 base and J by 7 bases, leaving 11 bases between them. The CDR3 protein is CASSLGTDGQPQHF. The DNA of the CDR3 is TGTGCCAGCAGTTTAGGGACGGATGGACAGCCCCAGCATTTT.

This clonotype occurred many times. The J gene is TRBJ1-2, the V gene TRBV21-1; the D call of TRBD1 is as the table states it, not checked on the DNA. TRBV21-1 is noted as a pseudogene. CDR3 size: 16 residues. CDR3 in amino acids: CASSKPMTGGQYGYTF. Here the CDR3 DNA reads TGTGCCAGCAGCAAGCCGATGACAGGGGGCCAGTATGGCTACACCTTC.

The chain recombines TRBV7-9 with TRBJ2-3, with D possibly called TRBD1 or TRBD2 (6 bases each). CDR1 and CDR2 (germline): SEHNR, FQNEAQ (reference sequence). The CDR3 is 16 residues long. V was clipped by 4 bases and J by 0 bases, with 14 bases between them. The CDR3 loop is CASSYRASGSTDTQYF. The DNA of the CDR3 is TGTGCCAGCAGCTACAGGGCAAGCGGGAGCACAGATACGCAGTATTTT. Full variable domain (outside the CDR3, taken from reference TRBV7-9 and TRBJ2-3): DTGVSQNPRHKITKRGQNVTFRCDPISEHNRLYWYRQTLGQGPEFLTYFQNEAQLEKSRLLSDRFSAERPKGSFSTLEIQRTEQGDSAMYLCASSYRASGSTDTQYFGPGTRLTVL.

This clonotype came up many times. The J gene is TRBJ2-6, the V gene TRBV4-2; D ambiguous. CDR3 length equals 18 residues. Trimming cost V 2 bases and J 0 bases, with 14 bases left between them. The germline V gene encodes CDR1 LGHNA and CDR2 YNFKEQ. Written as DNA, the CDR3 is TGTGCCAGCAGCCAACCTCCGTGGCGAGGCTCTGGGGCCAACGTCCTGACTTTC. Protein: CASSQPPWRGSGANVLTF.